A single T cell receptor (beta chain) is shown here with its context. These data come from a study of blood T cell repertoires in COVID-19. About the research overall: Both acute and convalescent COVID-19 samples were obtained from the United States, Italy and Spain. PBMCs, B-cell-depleted T cells, or T cells were the source of the cDNA or gDNA that made up the material.

Clinical histories supplied by participants themselves formed the basis of cohort assignment. Resolution of symptoms, clearance, or two negative PCRs was present in recovered Cohort 3 donors. Profiled with immunoSEQ multiplex PCR; TCRdb holds only in-frame clones, not every one. The table includes about 390,000 clones, roughly 89% detected once. The CDR3 covers 13 residues. Germline V gives CDR1 MNHNS, CDR2 SASEGT. Trimming cost V 2 bases and J 6 bases, with 10 bases left between them. The chain employs TRBV6-1 and TRBJ2-5; perhaps TRBD1 as D (5 bases). This TCR was recovered from a woman aged 50 to 60 who had recovered from COVID-19. Sequenced sample: PBMCs or T cells enriched from blood (not recorded which). DNA of the CDR3: TGTGCCAGCAGTGAATACAGGTTCCAGACCCAGTACTTC. Translation: CASSEYRFQTQYF.